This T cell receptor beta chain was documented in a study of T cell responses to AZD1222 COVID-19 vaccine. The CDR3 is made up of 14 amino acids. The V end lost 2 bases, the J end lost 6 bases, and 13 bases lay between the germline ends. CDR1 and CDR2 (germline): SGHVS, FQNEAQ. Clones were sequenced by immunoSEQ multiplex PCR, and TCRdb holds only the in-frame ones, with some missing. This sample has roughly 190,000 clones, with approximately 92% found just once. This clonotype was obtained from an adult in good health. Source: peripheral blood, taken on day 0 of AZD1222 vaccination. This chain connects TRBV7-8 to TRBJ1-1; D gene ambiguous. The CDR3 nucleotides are TGTGCCAGCAGCTTAACCCACCTCGCCTCTGAAGCTTTCTTT. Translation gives CASSLTHLASEAFF.